This TCR beta chain was sequenced for a study of blood T cells in healthy people across ages. Broader study findings: Estimated diversity, derived from one million T cells, was regarded as an underestimate. Higher diversity and more naive CD4+ cells were features of long-lived donors, compared to aged donors.

To note about this clonotype: Its antigen is still unknown.

Combining a sample-barcoded 5' primer with a J-beta primer mix, a second PCR ran for about 7 to 12 cycles. MiXCR, applied by TCRdb to the 5' RACE reads, yields one record per CDR3 protein. The table shows some 1.5 million distinct CDR3 sequences, with roughly 28% occurring only once. This CDR3 contains 14 residues. Trimming took off 8 bases at V and 9 bases at J, with 17 bases between the two ends. Looked up from germline, CDR1 is SEHNR and CDR2 is FQNEAQ (reference sequence). This rearrangement joins TRBV7-9 to TRBJ1-6, with D perhaps TRBD1 (5 bases). Sequenced sample: blood. The TCR sequence derives from a woman aged 25-40 years in good health. CDR3 DNA sequence: TGTGCCAGCGGTTCCGGGACCGGGAGTTCACCCCTCCACTTT. Translating it yields CASGSGTGSSPLHF.